This T cell receptor beta chain was sequenced during a study of T-cell reconstitution after alpha-beta-depleted transplantation in children. This sample's TCRbeta library carried unique molecular identifier barcodes. TCRdb itself ran the PCR reads through MiXCR, one entry per CDR3 protein. The sample records approximately 1,000,000 distinct CDR3 sequences, roughly 29% being singletons. This clonotype has more than one count but fewer than ten. Germline V gene sequence: CDR1 DFQATT, CDR2 SNEGSKA (reference sequence). The CDR3 spans 14 residues. The junction had 4 bases not matched to a gene; V was cut back by 4 bases and J by 3 bases.

The source is a boy less than two years old who had a stem cell transplant for SCID, so the T cells may come from the graft donor. V is TRBV20-1 and J is TRBJ2-1, with 9 bases that match TRBD1. The sequencing here drew on PBMCs, mostly from graft donor cells, taken 360 days after TCRalphabeta/CD19-depleted stem cell transplant. This CDR3 is CSATGTGNYNEQFF. CDR3 DNA: TGCAGTGCTACCGGGACAGGGAACTACAATGAGCAGTTCTTC.